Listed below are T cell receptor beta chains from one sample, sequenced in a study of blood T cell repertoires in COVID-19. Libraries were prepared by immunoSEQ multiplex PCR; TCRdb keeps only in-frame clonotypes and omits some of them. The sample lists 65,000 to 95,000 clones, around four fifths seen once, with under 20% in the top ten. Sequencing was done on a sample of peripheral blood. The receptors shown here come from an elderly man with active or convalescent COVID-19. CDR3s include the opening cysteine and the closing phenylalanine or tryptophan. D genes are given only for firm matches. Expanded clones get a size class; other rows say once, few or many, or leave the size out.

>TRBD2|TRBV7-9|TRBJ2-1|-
CASSPSGNEQFF
TGTGCCAGCAGCCCTAGCGGTAATGAGCAGTTCTTC
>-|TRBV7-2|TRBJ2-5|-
CASSADRRETQYF
TGTGCCAGCAGCGCTGACAGAAGAGAGACCCAGTACTTC
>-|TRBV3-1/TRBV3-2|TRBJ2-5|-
CASSQGPQYQETQYF
TGTGCCAGCAGCCAGGGGCCCCAGTACCAAGAGACCCAGTACTTC
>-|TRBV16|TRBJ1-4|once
CASSQEPLNGSEKLFF
TGTGCCAGCAGCCAGGAACCTTTGAATGGGAGTGAAAAACTGTTTTTT
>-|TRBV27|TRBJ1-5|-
CASSLVYGNQPQHF
TGTGCCAGCAGTTTAGTTTACGGGAATCAGCCCCAGCATTTT
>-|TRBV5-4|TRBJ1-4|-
CASSQLPGEKLFF
TGTGCCAGCAGCCAACTTCCGGGTGAAAAACTGTTTTTT
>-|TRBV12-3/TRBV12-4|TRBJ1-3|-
CASSFSDGTIYF
TGTGCCAGCAGTTTTAGTGATGGCACCATATATTTT
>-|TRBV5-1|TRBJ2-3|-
CASSLGPTGGTDTQYF
TGCGCCAGCAGCTTGGGGCCGACCGGGGGCACAGATACGCAGTATTTT
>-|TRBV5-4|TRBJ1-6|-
CASSLQPSSYNSPLHF
TGTGCCAGCAGCTTACAACCTAGCTCCTATAATTCACCCCTCCACTTT
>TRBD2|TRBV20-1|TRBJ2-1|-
CSASGLGIGEQFF
TGCAGTGCTAGTGGACTAGGGATCGGTGAGCAGTTCTTC
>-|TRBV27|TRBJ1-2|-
CASRPTGTPRYGYTF
TGTGCCAGCAGACCTACCGGGACACCGCGCTATGGCTACACCTTC
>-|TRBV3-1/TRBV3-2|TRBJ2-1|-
CASSLRGQPTEQFF
TGTGCCAGCAGCCTTAGGGGACAACCCACGGAACAGTTCTTC
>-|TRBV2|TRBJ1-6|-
CASSQTGTQGSPLHF
TGTGCCAGCAGCCAAACAGGGACCCAGGGTTCACCCCTCCACTTT
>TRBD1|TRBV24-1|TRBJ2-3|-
CATGTVTDTQYF
TGTGCCACCGGGACAGTCACAGATACGCAGTATTTT
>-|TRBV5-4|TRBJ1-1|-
CASSLAGIGTEAFF
TGTGCCAGCAGCTTGGCAGGGATCGGCACTGAAGCTTTCTTT
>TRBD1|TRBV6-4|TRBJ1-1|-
CASSQYPGTVNTEAFF
TGTGCCAGCAGTCAATATCCCGGGACAGTAAACACTGAAGCTTTCTTT
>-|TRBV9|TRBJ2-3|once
CASSVAEGMATDTQYF
TGTGCCAGCAGCGTAGCTGAGGGTATGGCCACAGATACGCAGTATTTT
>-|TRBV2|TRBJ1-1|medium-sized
CASRRGSKNTEAFF
TGTGCCAGCAGACGAGGGAGCAAGAACACTGAAGCTTTCTTT
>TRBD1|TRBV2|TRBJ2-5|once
CASSEEGRGIGETQYF
TGTGCCAGCAGTGAAGAAGGCAGGGGGATAGGAGAGACCCAGTACTTC
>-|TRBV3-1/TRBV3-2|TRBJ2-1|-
CASSHPGNNEQFF
TGTGCCAGCAGCCACCCCGGGAACAATGAGCAGTTCTTC
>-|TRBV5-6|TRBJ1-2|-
CASSRRNLMTPPMRGYTF
TGTGCCAGCAGCCGAAGAAACCTAATGACACCACCAATGCGTGGCTACACCTTC
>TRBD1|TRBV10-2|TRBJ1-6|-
CASTDQGAFSSPLHF
TGCGCCAGCACAGATCAGGGGGCGTTTAGTTCACCCCTCCACTTT
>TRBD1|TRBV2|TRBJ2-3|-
CASRKTGGPDTQYF
TGTGCCAGCAGGAAGACAGGGGGCCCAGATACGCAGTATTTT
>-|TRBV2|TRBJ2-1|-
CASSHSGVAYNEQFF
TGTGCCAGCAGTCATTCAGGGGTCGCCTACAATGAGCAGTTCTTC
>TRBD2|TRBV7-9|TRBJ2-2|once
CASSLVYQTSGRVWELFF
TGTGCCAGCAGCTTAGTATATCAGACTAGCGGGAGAGTTTGGGAGCTGTTTTTT
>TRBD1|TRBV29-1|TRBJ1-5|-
CSVGDRGGQPQHF
TGCAGCGTGGGGGACAGGGGTGGCCAGCCCCAGCATTTT
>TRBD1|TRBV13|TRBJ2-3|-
CASSYDRETDTQYF
TGTGCCAGCAGCTATGACAGGGAAACAGATACGCAGTATTTT
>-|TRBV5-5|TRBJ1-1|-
CASSLSPGQNTEAFF
TGTGCCAGCAGCTTAAGTCCGGGACAGAACACTGAAGCTTTCTTT
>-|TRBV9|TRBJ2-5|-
CASSVAWGDNDQETQYF
TGTGCCAGCAGCGTAGCTTGGGGAGACAACGACCAAGAGACCCAGTACTTC
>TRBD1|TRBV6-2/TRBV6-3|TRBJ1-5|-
CASSSLDRTGPQHF
TGTGCCAGCAGTTCCCTGGACAGGACGGGGCCCCAGCATTTT
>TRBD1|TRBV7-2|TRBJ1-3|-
CASSSQLVGQDNRNTIYF
TGTGCCAGCAGCTCACAACTCGTGGGACAGGACAATAGAAACACCATATATTTT
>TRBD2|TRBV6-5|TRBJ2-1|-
CASSYLAGADNEQFF
TGTGCCAGCAGTTACCTAGCGGGGGCGGACAATGAGCAGTTCTTC
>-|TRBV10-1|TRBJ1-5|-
CASSESGNQPQHF
TGCGCCAGCAGTGAATCAGGTAACCAGCCCCAGCATTTT
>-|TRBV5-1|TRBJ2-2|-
CASSLNRRGGDTGELFF
TGCGCCAGCAGCCTTAACCGGAGGGGGGGCGACACCGGGGAGCTGTTTTTT
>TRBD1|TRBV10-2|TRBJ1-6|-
CASSELDRVYNSPLHF
TGCGCCAGCAGTGAGTTGGACAGGGTCTATAATTCACCCCTCCACTTT
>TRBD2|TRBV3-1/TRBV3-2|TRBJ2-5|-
CASSPVRGFGWQETQYF
TGTGCCAGCAGCCCAGTGCGGGGGTTTGGTTGGCAAGAGACCCAGTACTTC